A selection of T cell receptor beta chains follows, all from one sample in a study of cytomegalovirus exposure and HLA in healthy donors. TCRdb keeps only in-frame clones here, not all; method: immunoSEQ multiplex PCR. The sample holds around 140,000 clones; 60% to 85% are singletons and the top ten take approximately 13%. Sequencing was done on a sample of PBMCs. The receptors shown here come from a man in his forties or fifties in good health and CMV-seropositive. Each CDR3 is given with its conserved first and last residue. The D gene is left open where the match is weak. Size values are once, few and many counts, or a class for expanded clones, and some rows have none.

J	size	V	D	DNA	CDR3
TRBJ1-4	-	TRBV14	-	TGTGCCAGCAGCCAAGCTCGGGGTGAAAAACTGTTTTTT	CASSQARGEKLFF
TRBJ2-1	-	TRBV19	-	TGTGCCAGTAGTATAGGGGGGGATTACAATGAGCAGTTCTTC	CASSIGGDYNEQFF
TRBJ2-3	few	TRBV29-1	TRBD1	TGCAGCGTTGGCCGGACAGGGTCAGATACGCAGTATTTT	CSVGRTGSDTQYF
TRBJ1-1	-	TRBV19	-	TGTGCCAGTAGTCAAAGCTCCGACACTGAAGCTTTCTTT	CASSQSSDTEAFF
TRBJ2-3	-	TRBV9	-	TGTGCCAGCAGCGTAGAGCAGGCCGCGATAGGTACGCAGTATTTT	CASSVEQAAIGTQYF
TRBJ1-2	-	TRBV5-1	-	TGCGCCAGCAGCTTGGAACGCCCGGGGGATGGCTACACCTTC	CASSLERPGDGYTF
TRBJ2-7	-	TRBV6-6	-	TGTGCCAGCAGTACCGGGGGCGAGCAGTACTTC	CASSTGGEQYF
TRBJ2-1	-	TRBV28	TRBD1	TGTGCCAGCAGTTTGGGGGGACAGGGGAGCAATGAGCAGTTCTTC	CASSLGGQGSNEQFF
TRBJ2-5	once	TRBV5-1	-	TGCGCCAGCAGCTTGGGCGCTAGACAAGAGACCCAGTACTTC	CASSLGARQETQYF
TRBJ1-5	-	TRBV7-2	-	TGTGCCAGCAGCTCAACAGGCGGGGCTCCGAATCAGCCCCAGCATTTT	CASSSTGGAPNQPQHF
TRBJ2-1	-	TRBV29-1	TRBD2	TGCAGCGTTGAACCCCAGGCGGGGAGGGGAAACAATGAGCAGTTCTTC	CSVEPQAGRGNNEQFF
TRBJ2-5	-	TRBV5-1	-	TGCGCCAGCAGCACGGGACTGGGGGAGACCCAGTACTTC	CASSTGLGETQYF
TRBJ2-7	once	TRBV28	-	TGTGCCAGCAGTTATGGGCCCTTCTACGAGCAGTACTTC	CASSYGPFYEQYF